This T cell receptor beta chain was captured in a study of blood T cell repertoires in COVID-19. Looking at the study overall: Samples taken during acute and convalescent COVID-19 were collected in the United States, Italy and Spain. Sample material is recorded as cDNA or gDNA derived from T cells, B-cell-depleted T cells, or PBMCs.

CDR3 length: 15 residues. The ends lost 6 bases at V and 4 bases at J; junction bases unmatched: 9. The germline V gene encodes CDR1 MNHEY and CDR2 SMNVEV (reference sequence). Per the authors' pipeline: Estimation of nucleated cell counts relied on the amplification of reference gene primers. Clones were sequenced by immunoSEQ multiplex PCR, and TCRdb holds only the in-frame ones, with some missing. The V and J calls and clone size come from that table; D and trimming were worked out from the DNA. The sample lists about 240,000 clones, 80% to 85% occurring once. The genes are TRBV27 and TRBJ1-2; 9 bases fit TRBD1. Sequencing input: peripheral blood. This clonotype was obtained from a woman over 75 with COVID-19, enrolled during active disease. This chain's CDR3 is CASRPTGGMGYGYTF. The CDR3 DNA reads TGTGCCAGCAGACCCACAGGGGGCATGGGCTATGGCTACACCTTC.